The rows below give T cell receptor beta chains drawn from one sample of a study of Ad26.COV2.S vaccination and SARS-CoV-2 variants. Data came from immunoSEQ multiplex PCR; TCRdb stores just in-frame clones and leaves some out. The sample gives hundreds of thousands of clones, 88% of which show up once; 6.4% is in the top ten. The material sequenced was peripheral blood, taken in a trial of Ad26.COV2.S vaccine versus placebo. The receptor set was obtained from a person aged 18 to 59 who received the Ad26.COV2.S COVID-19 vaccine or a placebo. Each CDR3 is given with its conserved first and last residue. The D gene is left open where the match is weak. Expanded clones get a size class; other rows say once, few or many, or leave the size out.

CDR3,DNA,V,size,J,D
CASSPTGEQYF,TGTGCCAGCAGCCCGACCGGCGAGCAGTACTTC,TRBV7-9,few,TRBJ2-7,-
CASQPGGRENEQFF,TGTGCCAGCCAGCCCGGGGGGAGGGAAAATGAGCAGTTCTTC,TRBV2,once,TRBJ2-1,TRBD2
CASSKRLVYNTEAFF,TGTGCCAGCAGTAAGCGCCTCGTTTACAACACTGAAGCTTTCTTT,TRBV6-5,once,TRBJ1-1,-
CASCSVNTEAFF,TGTGCCAGCTGTTCCGTGAACACTGAAGCTTTCTTT,TRBV6-2/TRBV6-3,-,TRBJ1-1,-
CSASLPSSSYEQYF,TGCAGTGCTAGTCTGCCCAGTAGCTCCTACGAGCAGTACTTC,TRBV20-1,-,TRBJ2-7,-
CASRKDNSGNTIYF,TGTGCCAGCAGAAAGGACAACTCTGGAAACACCATATATTTT,TRBV7-3,few,TRBJ1-3,-
CSHMGTDTQYF,TGCAGCCACATGGGTACAGATACGCAGTATTTT,TRBV20-1,once,TRBJ2-3,-
CASSQVPAGEDEKLFF,TGTGCCAGCAGCCAAGTCCCCGCAGGGGAGGATGAAAAACTGTTTTTT,TRBV4-2,-,TRBJ1-4,-
CASSLDSGSGYEQYF,TGTGCCAGCAGCTTAGATTCGGGATCGGGCTACGAGCAGTACTTC,TRBV11-3,-,TRBJ2-7,-
CSVEVQGTYNEQFF,TGCAGCGTTGAAGTGCAGGGTACTTACAATGAGCAGTTCTTC,TRBV29-1,-,TRBJ2-1,-
CASSYGQDYGYTF,TGTGCCAGCAGTTACGGGCAGGACTATGGCTACACCTTC,TRBV6-2/TRBV6-3,-,TRBJ1-2,-
CASSFQGQGADTQYF,TGTGCCAGCAGCTTCCAGGGACAGGGGGCAGATACGCAGTATTTT,TRBV7-3,-,TRBJ2-3,TRBD1
CASKGGPGMNTEAFF,TGTGCCAGCAAGGGTGGGCCAGGCATGAACACTGAAGCTTTCTTT,TRBV3-1/TRBV3-2,-,TRBJ1-1,-
CASSDGLSGNEQFF,TGTGCCAGCAGTGACGGTCTTAGCGGGAATGAGCAGTTCTTC,TRBV6-4,-,TRBJ2-1,TRBD2
CASSQGDGTHNEQFF,TGTGCCAGCAGCCAGGGTGACGGGACCCACAATGAGCAGTTCTTC,TRBV7-7,once,TRBJ2-1,-
CASSFPGQGFYEQYF,TGTGCCAGCAGCTTCCCGGGACAGGGGTTTTACGAGCAGTACTTC,TRBV6-5,-,TRBJ2-7,TRBD1
CASSLGARTSGRNGELFF,TGTGCCAGCAGCTTGGGGGCAAGGACTAGCGGGAGAAACGGGGAGCTGTTTTTT,TRBV5-4,-,TRBJ2-2,TRBD2
CASSFWQEGYEQYF,TGTGCCAGCAGCTTTTGGCAGGAGGGGTACGAGCAGTACTTC,TRBV7-2,once,TRBJ2-7,-
CASSPGQDYNEQFF,TGTGCCAGCAGTCCGGGACAGGATTACAATGAGCAGTTCTTC,TRBV6-4,-,TRBJ2-1,TRBD1
CASSKMNTEAFF,TGTGCCAGCTCCAAAATGAACACTGAAGCTTTCTTT,TRBV7-9,-,TRBJ1-1,-
CASSAGRGDPNTEAFF,TGTGCCAGCAGCGCGGGTCGTGGGGATCCAAACACTGAAGCTTTCTTT,TRBV9,-,TRBJ1-1,-
CATARAGANVLTF,TGTGCCACCGCGAGGGCTGGGGCCAACGTCCTGACTTTC,TRBV27,-,TRBJ2-6,-
CASVAFGGEDTQYF,TGCGCCAGCGTTGCTTTTGGGGGCGAAGATACGCAGTATTTT,TRBV5-1,-,TRBJ2-3,-
CASTKFEGFAEAFF,TGTGCCAGTACAAAGTTTGAGGGTTTCGCTGAAGCTTTCTTT,TRBV19,-,TRBJ1-1,-
CASSGQGVSGGNTIYF,TGTGCCAGCAGCGGACAGGGGGTGTCAGGTGGAAACACCATATATTTT,TRBV9,-,TRBJ1-3,TRBD1
CASSSTGGNEKLFF,TGCGCCAGCAGCTCGACAGGGGGGAATGAAAAACTGTTTTTT,TRBV4-1,-,TRBJ1-4,TRBD1
CASSVVMNEQFF,TGTGCCAGCAGCGTAGTCATGAATGAGCAGTTCTTC,TRBV9,-,TRBJ2-1,-
CASSLEARTGVDTQFF,TGCGCCAGCAGCTTGGAAGCAAGGACAGGGGTTGATACGCAGTTCTTC,TRBV5-1,once,TRBJ2-1,TRBD1
CASSLYGGNTIYF,TGTGCCAGCAGCTTATACGGTGGAAACACCATATATTTT,TRBV7-2,-,TRBJ1-3,-
CAWSVRSGFSSGANVLTF,TGTGCCTGGAGTGTACGGTCTGGGTTCAGCTCTGGGGCCAACGTCCTGACTTTC,TRBV30,-,TRBJ2-6,-
CASSLAGTAALGPQHF,TGTGCCAGCAGCTTAGCCGGGACAGCGGCCTTGGGGCCCCAGCATTTT,TRBV7-2,-,TRBJ1-5,TRBD1
CASSQGRGNTEAFF,TGCGCCAGCAGCCAAGGTAGGGGGAACACTGAAGCTTTCTTT,TRBV4-3,-,TRBJ1-1,-
CASSRQEGLPYGYTF,TGTGCCAGCAGCCGACAGGAGGGGCTCCCCTATGGCTACACCTTC,TRBV5-4,-,TRBJ1-2,-